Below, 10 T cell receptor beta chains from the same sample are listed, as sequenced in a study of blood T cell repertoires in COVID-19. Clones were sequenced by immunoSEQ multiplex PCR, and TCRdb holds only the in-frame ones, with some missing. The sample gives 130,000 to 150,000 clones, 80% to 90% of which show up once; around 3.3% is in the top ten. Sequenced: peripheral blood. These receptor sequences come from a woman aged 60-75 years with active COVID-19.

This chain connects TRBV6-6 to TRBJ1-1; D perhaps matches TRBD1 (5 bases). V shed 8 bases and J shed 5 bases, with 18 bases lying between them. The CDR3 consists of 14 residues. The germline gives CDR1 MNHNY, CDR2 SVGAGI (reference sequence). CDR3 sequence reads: CASGTSGGTTEAFF. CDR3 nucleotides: TGTGCCAGCGGTACGTCCGGGGGAACAACTGAAGCTTTCTTT.

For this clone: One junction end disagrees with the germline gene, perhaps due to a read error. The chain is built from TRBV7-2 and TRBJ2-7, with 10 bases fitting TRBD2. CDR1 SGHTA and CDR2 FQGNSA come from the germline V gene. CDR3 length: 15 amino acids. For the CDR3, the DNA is TGTGCCAGCAGCTTCCCAAGCGGGAGGGCCTACGGGCAGTACTTC. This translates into CASSFPSGRAYGQYF.

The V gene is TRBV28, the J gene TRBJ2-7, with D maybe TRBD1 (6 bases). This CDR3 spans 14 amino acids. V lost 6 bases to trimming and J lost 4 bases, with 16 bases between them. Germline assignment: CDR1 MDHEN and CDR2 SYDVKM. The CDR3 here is CASRTGTSPYEQYF. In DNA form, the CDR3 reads TGTGCCAGCAGAACCGGGACAAGCCCTTACGAGCAGTACTTC.

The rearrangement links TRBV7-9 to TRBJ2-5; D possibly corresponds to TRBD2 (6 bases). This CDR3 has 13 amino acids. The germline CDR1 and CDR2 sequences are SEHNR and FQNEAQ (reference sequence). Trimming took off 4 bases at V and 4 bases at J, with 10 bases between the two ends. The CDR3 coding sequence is TGTGCCAGCAGCTCAGGCGGGACAGAGACCCAGTACTTC. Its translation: CASSSGGTETQYF.

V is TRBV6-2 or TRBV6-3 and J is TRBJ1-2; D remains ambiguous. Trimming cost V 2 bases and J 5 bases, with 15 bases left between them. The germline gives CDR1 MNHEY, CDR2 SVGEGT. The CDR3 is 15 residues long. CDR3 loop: CASSYGLDSLYGYTF. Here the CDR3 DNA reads TGTGCCAGCAGTTACGGGCTGGATTCTTTATATGGCTACACCTTC.

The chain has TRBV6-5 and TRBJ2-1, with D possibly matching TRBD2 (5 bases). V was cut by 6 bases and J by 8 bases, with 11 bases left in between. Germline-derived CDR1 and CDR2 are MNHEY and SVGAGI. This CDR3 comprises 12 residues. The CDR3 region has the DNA TGTGCCAGCAGCCCGATCGGGGATGAGCAGTTCTTC. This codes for CASSPIGDEQFF.

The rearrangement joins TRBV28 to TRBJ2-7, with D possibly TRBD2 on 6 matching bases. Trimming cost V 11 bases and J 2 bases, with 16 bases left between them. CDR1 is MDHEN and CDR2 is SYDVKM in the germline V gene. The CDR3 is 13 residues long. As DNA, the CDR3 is TGTGCCCATACCGGGGGATCTACCTACGAGCAGTACTTC. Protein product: CAHTGGSTYEQYF.

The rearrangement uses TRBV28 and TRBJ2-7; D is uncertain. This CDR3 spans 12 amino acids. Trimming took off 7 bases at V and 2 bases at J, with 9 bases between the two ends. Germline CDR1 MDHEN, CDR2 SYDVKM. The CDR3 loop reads CASNGGTYEQYF. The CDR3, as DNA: TGTGCCAGCAATGGCGGTACCTACGAGCAGTACTTC. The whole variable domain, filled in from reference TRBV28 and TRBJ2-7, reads DVKVTQSSRYLVKRTGEKVFLECVQDMDHENMFWYRQDPGLGLRLIYFSYDVKMKEKGDIPEGYSVSREKKERFSLILESASTNQTSMYLCASNGGTYEQYFGPGTRLTVT.

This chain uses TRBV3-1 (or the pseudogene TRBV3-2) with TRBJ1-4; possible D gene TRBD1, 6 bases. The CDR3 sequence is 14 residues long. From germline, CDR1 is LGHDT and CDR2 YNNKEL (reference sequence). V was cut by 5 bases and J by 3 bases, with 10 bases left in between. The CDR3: CASSFRGANEKLFF. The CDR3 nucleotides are TGTGCCAGCAGCTTCAGGGGTGCTAATGAAAAACTGTTTTTT.

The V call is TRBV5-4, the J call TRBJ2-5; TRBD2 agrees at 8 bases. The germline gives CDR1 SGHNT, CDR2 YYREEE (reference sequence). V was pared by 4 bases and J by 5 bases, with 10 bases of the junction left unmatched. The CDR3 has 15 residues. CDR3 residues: CASSPTAGGGETQYF. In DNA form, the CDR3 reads TGTGCCAGCAGCCCCACGGCGGGAGGCGGTGAGACCCAGTACTTC.